This T cell receptor (beta chain) came from a study of shared clonotypes between healthy human individuals. Whole-study findings and limits: Only blood underwent sampling, and tissue repertoires likely differ. When naive CD4 clonotypes were compared across a handful of donors, approximately 5% were shared. In having few donors, the study represented limited genetic and exposure-history diversity.

Sorted-subset replicate PCRs used 150 to 200 ng DNA, 30,000 or so T cell genomes. The data were produced by immunoSEQ multiplex PCR, yet TCRdb's version contains in-frame clones alone and is incomplete. The sample holds roughly 2,000,000 clones; approximately 92% are singletons and the top ten take approximately 1.7%. On this clone itself: The antigen is unknown.

Terminally differentiated effector memory CD45RA+ cells were excluded by CCR7 positive selection of CD45RO-negative cells. Sequencing input: naive CD8+ T cells from PBMCs. The clonotype comes from a man aged 18-30 years in good health. Some clones in this sample may be carry-over from other donors' samples.

DNA for the CDR3: TGTGCCAGCAGCTTCCCCAGGGCGGGAGCTCTCACAGATACGCAGTATTTT. Its protein is CASSFPRAGALTDTQYF. J is TRBJ2-3 and V is TRBV5-8; 7 bases are a match to TRBD2. The CDR3 totals 17 residues. Per germline, CDR1 SGHTS and CDR2 YDEGEE. V lost 2 bases, J lost 2 bases, and 11 bases stayed unmatched.